One and the same sample provided the 11 T cell receptor beta chains below, sequenced in a study of cytomegalovirus exposure and HLA in healthy donors. 60 Vbeta and 13 Jbeta primers were used in PCR. TCRdb's copy holds only in-frame clones and misses some; the assay was immunoSEQ multiplex PCR. The data show approximately 290,000 clones, roughly 80% seen once. Sequencing input: PBMCs. These receptors all come from a girl aged 2-9 years in good health and CMV-seronegative.

Of note for this clone: One end of the junction is discordant with germline, which a read error may explain. The chain employs TRBV6-5 and TRBJ1-2; 7 bases match TRBD1. Germline CDR1 is MNHEY and CDR2 is SVGAGI. The CDR3 has 15 amino acids. The CDR3 loop is CASSYRSGQHYGYTF. DNA for the CDR3: TGTGCCAGTAGTTACCGTTCGGGACAGCACTATGGCTACACCTTC.

The chain has TRBV4-1 and TRBJ2-7, with D uncertain. Germline V CDR1 and CDR2: MGHRA, YSYEKL. The CDR3 sequence is 13 residues long. With 1 base removed from V and 3 bases from J, the gap between germline ends came to 7 bases. This CDR3 reads CASSQASSYEQYF. The DNA for the CDR3 is TGCGCCAGCAGCCAAGCGTCCAGCTACGAGCAGTACTTC.

This rearrangement joins TRBV30 to TRBJ2-3; D may be TRBD2 (7 bases). The germline V and J ends were trimmed by 5 bases and 0 bases, with 12 bases remaining between them. CDR3 length equals 14 residues. Germline CDR1 and CDR2: GTSNPN and SVGIG (reference sequence). The CDR3 is CAWGGGGSTDTQYF. Here the CDR3 DNA reads TGTGCCTGGGGCGGGGGCGGGAGCACAGATACGCAGTATTTT.

This chain connects TRBV4-1 to TRBJ2-7; 8 positions match TRBD1. The CDR3 extends over 15 amino acids. Trimming removed 4 bases from V and 6 bases from J; junction bases left unmatched: 11. Per germline, CDR1 MGHRA and CDR2 YSYEKL. CDR3 sequence reads: CASSRGQGPVSEQYF. The DNA of the CDR3 is TGCGCCAGCAGCCGAGGACAGGGCCCAGTCTCCGAGCAGTACTTC.

The V gene is TRBV6-5, the J gene TRBJ1-3; 9 nucleotides align to TRBD1. From germline, CDR1 is MNHEY and CDR2 SVGAGI. This CDR3 spans 15 amino acids. Trimming took 6 bases from V and 1 from J; bases not matched to a gene: 4. The CDR3 DNA sequence: TGTGCCAGCAGCCGGACAGGGGTTTCTGGAAACACCATATATTTT. Translating gives CASSRTGVSGNTIYF.

The rearrangement joins TRBV27 to TRBJ2-5; no reliable D call. The germline V and J ends were trimmed by 2 bases and 5 bases, with 9 bases remaining between them. From germline, CDR1 is MNHEY and CDR2 SMNVEV (reference sequence). The CDR3 length is 13 residues. This CDR3 reads CASSLRVKETQYF. The CDR3 region has the DNA TGTGCCAGCAGTTTACGGGTTAAGGAGACCCAGTACTTC.

This clone was observed a few times. This chain uses TRBV7-9 with TRBJ1-1; D is ambiguous. Germline loops: CDR1 SEHNR, CDR2 FQNEAQ (reference sequence). Trimming pared 3 bases from V and 1 base from J, leaving 9 bases between. The CDR3 runs to 14 residues. CDR3 sequence: CASSFLPENTEAFF. Written as DNA, the CDR3 is TGTGCCAGCAGCTTTTTGCCAGAGAACACTGAAGCTTTCTTT.

This rearrangement joins TRBV7-7 to TRBJ2-2, with D maybe TRBD2 (5 bases). Germline lookup yields CDR1 SSHAT and CDR2 FNYEAQ (reference sequence). This CDR3 comprises 13 residues. Trimming removed 6 bases from V and 7 bases from J, with 12 bases in between. This chain's CDR3 is CASRLKGVGELFF. DNA for the CDR3: TGTGCCAGCAGGCTAAAGGGAGTCGGGGAGCTGTTTTTT.

The rearrangement uses TRBV15 and TRBJ1-1, with D perhaps matching TRBD1 (6 bases). The CDR3 runs 15 residues. Per germline, CDR1 LNHNV and CDR2 YYDKDF (reference sequence). V lost 0 bases to trimming and J lost 13 bases, with 21 bases between them. Here the CDR3 reads CATSRDRGGGGKVFF. The CDR3, as DNA: TGTGCCACCAGCAGAGATCGCGGAGGGGGGGGGAAAGTTTTCTTT.

J is TRBJ2-3 and V is TRBV7-6; 12 nucleotides line up with TRBD2. Germline V gives CDR1 SGHVS, CDR2 FNYEAQ. J was trimmed by 8 bases and V by 1 base; bases with no gene match: 10. This CDR3 spans 17 amino acids. CDR3 sequence (DNA): TGTGCCAGCAGCTTAGAGCCTAGCGGGAGGGTTCGGGGTACGCAGTATTTT. It translates to CASSLEPSGRVRGTQYF.

The chain links TRBV27 to TRBJ2-4; 9 bases are shared with TRBD2. J was trimmed by 7 bases and V by 1 base; bases with no gene match: 14. Germline V lookup: CDR1 MNHEY, CDR2 SMNVEV (reference sequence). The CDR3 consists of 18 residues. This CDR3 is CASSLFGRASGMGNIQYF. The CDR3 region has the DNA TGTGCCAGCAGTTTATTCGGGCGGGCTAGCGGGATGGGGAACATTCAGTACTTC.